This TCR beta chain was identified during a study of long-term antiretroviral therapy in people with HIV. Researchers ran immunoSEQ v3.0 at survey level. TCRdb keeps only in-frame clones here, not all; method: immunoSEQ multiplex PCR. Counted here are about 44,000 clones, about 96% occurring once; the ten biggest clones make up about 2.6%. V gave up 9 bases and J gave up 5 bases, with 22 bases separating them. The length of the CDR3 is 15 residues. Germline values: CDR1 MNHEY, CDR2 SVGAGI. The J gene is TRBJ1-2, the V gene TRBV6-5; no firm D call. The sequence derives from a woman between 45 and 60 years old with HIV. The starting material was unsorted PBMCs, obtained 3.7 years after starting antiretroviral therapy. CDR3 nucleotides: TGTGCCAGTGCTGCTGGGCCTACCGTCGGGTATGGCTACACCTTC. It encodes CASAAGPTVGYGYTF.